The 4 T cell receptor beta chains given below trace back to one sample, sequenced in a study of T-cell memory formation after mild COVID-19. TCRdb reprocessed the 5' RACE reads via MiXCR and lists one record per CDR3 protein. In the table there are 190,000 or so distinct CDR3 sequences, under 30% of which are singletons. The sequencing input was PBMCs or a T cell subset sorted from them (not recorded which). The receptors shown here come from an adult woman who had mild COVID-19 (a few samples of this study predate the infection). Cell type and time point are not known.

CDR3 in amino acids: CASSFLRSASQRDEQYF. CDR3 coding DNA: TGTGCCAGCAGCTTTCTCCGGTCGGCCTCCCAACGCGACGAGCAGTACTTC. The V gene is TRBV13, the J gene TRBJ2-7; no definite D call. The CDR3 totals 17 residues. The germline V gene has CDR1 PRHDT and CDR2 FYEKMQ (reference sequence). V shed 3 bases and J shed 5 bases, with 23 bases lying between them.

The chain uses TRBV5-1 and TRBJ2-7, with 9 bases that match TRBD2. Losses at the gene ends were 4 bases for V and 1 base for J; bases not matched to a gene: 3. This CDR3 is built from 14 residues. Germline V gives CDR1 SGHRS, CDR2 YFSETQ. Here the CDR3 reads CASSPGLASYEQYF. The CDR3 region has the DNA TGCGCCAGCAGCCCAGGACTAGCGTCCTACGAGCAGTACTTC.

This clonotype was recorded a few times. The chain uses TRBV9 and TRBJ2-3, with TRBD2 matching over 10 bases. Per the germline V gene, CDR1 is SGDLS and CDR2 is YYNGEE. This CDR3 is built from 15 residues. Germline trimming cut 3 bases from V and 6 bases from J; bases unmatched to any gene: 7. CDR3 loop: CASSGQRGGSDTQYF. For the CDR3, the DNA is TGTGCCAGCAGCGGGCAGCGGGGGGGGTCTGATACGCAGTATTTT.

DNA of the CDR3: TGTGCCACCAGTGATCCCGGCGCTAGCGGGAGTCGGGAGCTGTTTTTT. This encodes CATSDPGASGSRELFF. The chain links TRBV24-1 to TRBJ2-2; 10 bases line up with TRBD2. J was trimmed by 9 bases and V by 3 bases; bases with no gene match: 9. The V gene's germline CDR1 is KGHDR and CDR2 SFDVKD. This CDR3 has 16 amino acids.